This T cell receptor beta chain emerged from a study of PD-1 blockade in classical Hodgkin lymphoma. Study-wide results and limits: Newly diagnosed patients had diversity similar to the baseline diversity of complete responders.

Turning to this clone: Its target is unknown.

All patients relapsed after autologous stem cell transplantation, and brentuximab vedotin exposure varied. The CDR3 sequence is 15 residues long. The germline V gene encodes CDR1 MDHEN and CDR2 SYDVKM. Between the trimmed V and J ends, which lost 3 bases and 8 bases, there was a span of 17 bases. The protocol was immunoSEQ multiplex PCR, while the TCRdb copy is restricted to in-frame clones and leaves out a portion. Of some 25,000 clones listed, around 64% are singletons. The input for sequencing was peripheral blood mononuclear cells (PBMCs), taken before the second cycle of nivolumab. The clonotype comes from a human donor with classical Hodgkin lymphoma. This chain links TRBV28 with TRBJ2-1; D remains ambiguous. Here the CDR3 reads CASSFLYEVMDEQFF. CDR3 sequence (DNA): TGTGCCAGCAGTTTTCTCTACGAGGTCATGGATGAGCAGTTCTTC.